The clone carrying this T cell receptor (beta chain) ranks as large. This specimen belongs to a study of tumor-infiltrating lymphocytes in oesophageal squamous cell carcinoma. TCRdb reprocessed the PCR reads with MiXCR, giving one entry per CDR3 protein. Of 12,000 or so distinct CDR3 sequences detected, around 50% appear once; the ten largest clones hold under 55%. Per the germline V gene, CDR1 is SGHTA and CDR2 is FQGNSA. The V end lost 5 bases, the J end lost 4 bases, and 18 bases lay between the germline ends. The CDR3 loop spans 15 amino acids. The rearrangement joins TRBV7-2 to TRBJ2-7; maybe TRBD2 (7 bases). The sample was esophageal tumor tissue. The TCR sequence derives from a female donor with esophageal squamous cell carcinoma. The CDR3 DNA sequence: TGTGCCAGCAGCCCCTTCGAGGGGGGGCCGTACGAGCAGTACTTC. Translation gives CASSPFEGGPYEQYF.